This T cell receptor beta chain derives from a study of blood T cell repertoires in COVID-19. Assignments of participants to cohorts depended upon their own reported clinical history. The study recruited exposed participants who had met a COVID-19 case within 2 weeks before entry. Germline V gives CDR1 SGDLS, CDR2 YYNGEE. This CDR3 has 16 residues. Trimming took 7 bases from V and 3 from J; bases not matched to a gene: 14. TCRdb keeps only in-frame clones here, not all; method: immunoSEQ multiplex PCR. Here the sample spans about 250,000 clones, about 87% being singletons. This TCR came from a woman in her 40s who had been exposed to COVID-19. This chain uses TRBV9 with TRBJ2-3, with 7 bases identical to TRBD2. The sample comprised PBMCs or T cells enriched from blood (not recorded which). The CDR3 nucleotides read TGTGCCAGCTCTCTCCCTGGGGGGGACGGGACAGATACGCAGTATTTT. Translation: CASSLPGGDGTDTQYF.